This T cell receptor beta chain was observed in a study of shared clonotypes between healthy human individuals. Study-level results: Generation probability values for non-shared clonotypes were lower than those for clonotypes shared by all four donors. Clonotype sharing across four donors was observed for 5% to 6.5% of naive CD4 clonotypes.

The CDR3 length is 15 residues. The V end lost 1 base, the J end lost 1 base, and 10 bases lay between the germline ends. Germline V gene sequence: CDR1 LGHNA, CDR2 YSLEER. A remark on this clone: Its antigen is unidentified.

Terminally differentiated effector memory CD45RA+ cells were excluded by CCR7 positive selection of CD45RO-negative cells. None of the donors, who were healthy HIV-negative adults, had recently had acute infections or vaccinations. Genomic DNA belonging to each subset was distributed in equal measure over several immunoSEQ plates. Measured with immunoSEQ multiplex PCR; TCRdb has only the in-frame clones, and not every one. Among hundreds of thousands of clones, approximately 96% were seen once, and the ten largest hold 0.2% to 0.25%. J is TRBJ1-2 and V is TRBV4-3; the D gene is possibly TRBD1 (5 bases). This receptor was identified in a man aged 25-45 years in good health. Sequenced: naive CD8+ T cells sorted from blood. CDR3 amino acids: CASSQVRGGNYGYTF. The DNA for the CDR3 is TGCGCCAGCAGCCAAGTTCGGGGGGGTAACTATGGCTACACCTTC.